The next 5 T cell receptor beta chains were all read from a single sample in a study of blood T cell repertoires in COVID-19. The assay was immunoSEQ multiplex PCR, and TCRdb's table has in-frame clones only and misses some. Among fewer than 85,000 clones listed, more than 65% were seen once. Sequenced sample: peripheral blood. All receptors derive from a woman at least 80 years old with active or convalescent COVID-19.

This chain uses TRBV7-9 with TRBJ2-1, with 9 bases matching TRBD2. The CDR3 sequence is 15 residues long. CDR1 and CDR2 from the germline V gene are SEHNR and FQNEAQ (reference sequence). The junction had 7 bases not matched to a gene; V was cut back by 0 bases and J by 10 bases. DNA for the CDR3: TGTGCCAGCAGCTTAGCGCGGGGGGGCCCTCGGGAGCAGTTCTTC. This translates into CASSLARGGPREQFF.

This clone was counted a few times. This chain links TRBV19 with TRBJ2-7, with 7 bases fitting TRBD1. The CDR3 loop spans 16 amino acids. Unmatched junction bases numbered 13, after V lost 5 bases and J lost 3 bases. In germline, CDR1 is LNHDA, CDR2 SQIVND (reference sequence). CDR3 in DNA: TGTGCCAGTAGTTGGGGACCTAACAGGGGAATCTACGAGCAGTACTTC. This translates into CASSWGPNRGIYEQYF. Full variable domain (missing parts from reference TRBV19 and TRBJ2-7): DGGITQSPKYLFRKEGQNVTLSCEQNLNHDAMYWYRQDPGQGLRLIYYSQIVNDFQKGDIAEGYSVSREKKESFPLTVTSAQKNPTAFYLCASSWGPNRGIYEQYFGPGTRLTVT.

The chain joins TRBV4-2 to TRBJ2-2, with D perhaps TRBD2 (5 bases). Germline CDR1 and CDR2: LGHNA and YNFKEQ. V lost 6 bases and J 1 base, leaving 12 bases between the germline ends. The CDR3 sequence is 15 residues long. CDR3 sequence: CASRRAGLNTGELFF. CDR3 DNA sequence: TGTGCCAGCAGACGGGCGGGCCTGAACACCGGGGAGCTGTTTTTT.

This clone was counted a few times. This chain joins TRBV5-4 and TRBJ2-6, with TRBD1 matching 10 bases. This CDR3 region has 17 residues. Germline loops: CDR1 SGHNT, CDR2 YYREEE (reference sequence). The trim removed 4 bases at V and 4 bases at J, leaving 8 bases unmatched. The CDR3 DNA reads as TGTGCCAGCAGCCCTAGGACAGGGGGGCTCGGGGCCAACGTCCTGACTTTC. Translation: CASSPRTGGLGANVLTF. Full variable domain (outside the CDR3, taken from reference TRBV5-4 and TRBJ2-6): ETGVTQSPTHLIKTRGQQVTLRCSSQSGHNTVSWYQQALGQGPQFIFQYYREEENGRGNFPPRFSGLQFPNYSSELNVNALELDDSALYLCASSPRTGGLGANVLTFGAGSRLTVL.

The table lists this clone with a count of one. The rearrangement uses TRBV6-2 or TRBV6-3 and TRBJ2-7, with a weak D call TRBD2 (6 bases). Germline assignment: CDR1 MNHEY and CDR2 SVGEGT. The CDR3 extends over 14 amino acids. V lost 6 bases to trimming and J lost 1 base, with 13 bases between them. DNA of the CDR3: TGTGCCAGCAGCTGGCGGGACTTTTCCTACGAGCAGTACTTC. Its protein product is CASSWRDFSYEQYF.